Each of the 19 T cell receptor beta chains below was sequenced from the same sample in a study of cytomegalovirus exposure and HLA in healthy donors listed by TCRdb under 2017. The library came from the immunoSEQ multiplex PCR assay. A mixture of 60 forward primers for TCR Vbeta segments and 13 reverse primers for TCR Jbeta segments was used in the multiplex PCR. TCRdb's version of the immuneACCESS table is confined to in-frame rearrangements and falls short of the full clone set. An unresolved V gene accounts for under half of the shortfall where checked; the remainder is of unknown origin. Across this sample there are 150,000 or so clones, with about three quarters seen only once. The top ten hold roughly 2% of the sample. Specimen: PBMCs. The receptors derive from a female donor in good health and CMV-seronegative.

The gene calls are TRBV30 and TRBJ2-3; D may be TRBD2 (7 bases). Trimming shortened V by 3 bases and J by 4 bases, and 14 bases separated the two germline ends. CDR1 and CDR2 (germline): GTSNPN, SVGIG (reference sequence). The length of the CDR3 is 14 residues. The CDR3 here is CAWRGGRGADTQYF. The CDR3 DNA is TGTGCCTGGAGGGGGGGGAGGGGGGCAGATACGCAGTATTTT.

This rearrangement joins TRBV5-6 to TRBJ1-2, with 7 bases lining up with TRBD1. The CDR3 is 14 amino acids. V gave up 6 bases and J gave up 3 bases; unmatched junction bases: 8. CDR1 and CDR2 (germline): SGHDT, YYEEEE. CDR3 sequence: CASTFDRADYGYTF. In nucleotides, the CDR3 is TGTGCCAGCACCTTCGACAGGGCTGACTATGGCTACACCTTC.

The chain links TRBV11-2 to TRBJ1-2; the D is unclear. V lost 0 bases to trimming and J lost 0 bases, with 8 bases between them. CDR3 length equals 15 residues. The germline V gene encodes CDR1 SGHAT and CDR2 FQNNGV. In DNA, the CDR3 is TGTGCCAGCAGCTTAGACAGTCTCGCTAACTATGGCTACACCTTC. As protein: CASSLDSLANYGYTF. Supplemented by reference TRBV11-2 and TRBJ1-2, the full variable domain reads EAGVAQSPRYKIIEKRQSVAFWCNPISGHATLYWYQQILGQGPKLLIQFQNNGVVDDSQLPKDRFSAERLKGVDSTLKIQPAKLEDSAVYLCASSLDSLANYGYTFGSGTRLTVV.

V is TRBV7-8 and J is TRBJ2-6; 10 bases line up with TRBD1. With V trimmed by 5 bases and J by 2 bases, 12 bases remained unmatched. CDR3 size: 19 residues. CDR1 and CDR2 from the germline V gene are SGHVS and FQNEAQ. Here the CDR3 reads CASSTPSGTGAPGANVLTF. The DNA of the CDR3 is TGTGCCAGCAGCACCCCCTCCGGGACAGGGGCGCCTGGGGCCAACGTCCTGACTTTC. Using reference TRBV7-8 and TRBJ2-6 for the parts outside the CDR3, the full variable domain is GAGVSQSPRYKVAKRGQDVALRCDPISGHVSLFWYQQALGQGPEFLTYFQNEAQLDKSGLPSDRFFAERPEGSVSTLKIQRTQQEDSAVYLCASSTPSGTGAPGANVLTFGAGSRLTVL.

The CDR3 region is CAIRPDREGNQPQHF. CDR3 nucleotides: TGTGCCATCCGCCCTGACAGGGAAGGGAATCAGCCCCAGCATTTT. The chain combines TRBV10-3 with TRBJ1-5; TRBD1 aligns across 7 bases. V lost 8 bases to trimming and J lost 4 bases; unmatched junction nucleotides: 11. CDR1 is ENHRY and CDR2 is SYGVKD in the germline V gene. The CDR3 covers 15 residues.

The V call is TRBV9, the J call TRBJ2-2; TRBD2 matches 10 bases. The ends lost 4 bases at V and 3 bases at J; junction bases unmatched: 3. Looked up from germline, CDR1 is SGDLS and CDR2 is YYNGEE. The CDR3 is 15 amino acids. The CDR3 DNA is TGTGCCAGCAGCCGACTAGCGGGTTACACCGGGGAGCTGTTTTTT. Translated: CASSRLAGYTGELFF.

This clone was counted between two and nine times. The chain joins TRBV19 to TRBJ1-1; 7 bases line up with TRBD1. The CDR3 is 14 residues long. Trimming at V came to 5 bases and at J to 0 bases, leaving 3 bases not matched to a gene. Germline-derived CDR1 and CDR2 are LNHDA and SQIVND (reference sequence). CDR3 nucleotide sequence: TGTGCCAGTAGTCGACAGGGCTTGAACACTGAAGCTTTCTTT. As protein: CASSRQGLNTEAFF.

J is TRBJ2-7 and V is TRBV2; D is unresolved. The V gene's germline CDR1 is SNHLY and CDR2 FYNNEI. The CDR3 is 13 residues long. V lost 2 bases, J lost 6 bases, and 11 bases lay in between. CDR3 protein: CASSEPPAGEQYF. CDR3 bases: TGTGCCAGCAGTGAACCACCAGCAGGCGAGCAGTACTTC.

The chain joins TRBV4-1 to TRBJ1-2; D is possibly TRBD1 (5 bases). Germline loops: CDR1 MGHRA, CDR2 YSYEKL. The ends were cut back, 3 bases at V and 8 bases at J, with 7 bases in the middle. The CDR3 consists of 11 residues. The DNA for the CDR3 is TGCGCCAGCAGCCAGGGGGGGGGCTACACCTTC. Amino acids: CASSQGGGYTF.

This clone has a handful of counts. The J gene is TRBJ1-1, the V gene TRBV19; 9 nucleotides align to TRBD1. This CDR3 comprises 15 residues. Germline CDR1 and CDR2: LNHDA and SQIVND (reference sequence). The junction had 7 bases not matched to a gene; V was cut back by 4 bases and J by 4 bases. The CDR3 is CASSTRDRAVTEAFF. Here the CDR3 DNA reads TGTGCCAGTAGTACCCGGGACAGGGCGGTCACTGAAGCTTTCTTT.

The CDR3 DNA reads TGTGCCAGCAGCCCCAAGGACAGGGGAATAACTGAAGCTTTCTTT. It is translated as CASSPKDRGITEAFF. The rearrangement joins TRBV13 to TRBJ1-1, with 9 bases that match TRBD1. CDR1 and CDR2 (germline): PRHDT, FYEKMQ (reference sequence). V lost 5 bases and J lost 5; bases outside the gene matches: 9. CDR3 length equals 15 residues.

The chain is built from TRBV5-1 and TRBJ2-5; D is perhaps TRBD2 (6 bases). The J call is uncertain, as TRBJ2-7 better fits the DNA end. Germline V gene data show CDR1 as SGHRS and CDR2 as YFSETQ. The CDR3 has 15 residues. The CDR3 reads CASSFSGVFVDEQYF. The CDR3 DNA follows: TGCGCCAGCAGCTTCTCGGGGGTATTTGTGGACGAGCAGTACTTC.

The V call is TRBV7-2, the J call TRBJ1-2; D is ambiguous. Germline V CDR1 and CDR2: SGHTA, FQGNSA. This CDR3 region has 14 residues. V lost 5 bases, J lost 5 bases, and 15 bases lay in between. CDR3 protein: CASSPEGNTYGYTF. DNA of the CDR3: TGTGCCAGCAGCCCCGAGGGTAACACGTATGGCTACACCTTC. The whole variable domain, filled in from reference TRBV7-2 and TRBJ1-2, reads GAGVSQSPSNKVTEKGKDVELRCDPISGHTALYWYRQSLGQGLEFLIYFQGNSAPDKSGLPSDRFSAERTGGSVSTLTIQRTQQEDSAVYLCASSPEGNTYGYTFGSGTRLTVV.

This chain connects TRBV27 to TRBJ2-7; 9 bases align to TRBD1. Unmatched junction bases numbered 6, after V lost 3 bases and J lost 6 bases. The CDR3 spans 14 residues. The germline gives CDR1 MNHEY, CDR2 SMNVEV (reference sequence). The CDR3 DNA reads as TGTGCCAGCAGTTTCGCACAGGGGGCCCGCGAGCAGTACTTC. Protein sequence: CASSFAQGAREQYF.

DNA of the CDR3: TGTGCCACCAGCAGAGAGCCCCAGAATTACAATGAGCAGTTCTTC. Its translation is CATSREPQNYNEQFF. The V and J genes are TRBV15 and TRBJ2-1; D gene uncertain. The germline gives CDR1 LNHNV, CDR2 YYDKDF (reference sequence). Trimming left V 0 bases short and J 4 bases short, with 10 bases between. There are 15 residues in the CDR3. Filled out from reference TRBV15 and TRBJ2-1, the complete variable domain reads DAMVIQNPRYQVTQFGKPVTLSCSQTLNHNVMYWYQQKSSQAPKLLFHYYDKDFNNEADTPDNFQSRRPNTSFCFLDIRSPGLGDTAMYLCATSREPQNYNEQFFGPGTRLTVL.

Here the CDR3 DNA reads TGTGCCAGCAGCTTGCGGGAGGGCCGAGAGACCCAGTACTTC. Translating gives CASSLREGRETQYF. The chain employs TRBV7-8 and TRBJ2-5; TRBD2 agrees at 9 bases. Trimming at V came to 3 bases and at J to 4 bases, leaving 3 bases not matched to a gene. The CDR3 totals 14 residues. From germline, CDR1 is SGHVS and CDR2 FQNEAQ.

CDR3 DNA: TGTGCCAGTAGTAGCAGTACAGGCACCGGGGAGCTGTTTTTT. Translation gives CASSSSTGTGELFF. The chain employs TRBV19 and TRBJ2-2; D is possibly TRBD1 (5 bases). V lost 4 bases, J lost 4 bases, and 10 bases lay in between. Germline V gene lookup returns CDR1 LNHDA and CDR2 SQIVND (reference sequence). This CDR3 region has 14 residues.

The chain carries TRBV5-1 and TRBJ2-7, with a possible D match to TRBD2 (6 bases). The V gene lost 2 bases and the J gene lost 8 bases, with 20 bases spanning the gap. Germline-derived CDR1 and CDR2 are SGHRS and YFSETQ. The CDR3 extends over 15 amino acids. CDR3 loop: CASSFGSGLPLQQYF. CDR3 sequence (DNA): TGCGCCAGCAGCTTTGGGTCGGGACTGCCTCTACAGCAGTACTTC.

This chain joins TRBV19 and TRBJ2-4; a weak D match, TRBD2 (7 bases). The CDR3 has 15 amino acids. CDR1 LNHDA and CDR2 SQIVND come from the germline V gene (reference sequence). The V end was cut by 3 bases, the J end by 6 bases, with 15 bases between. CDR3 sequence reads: CASSIEGGGANIQYF. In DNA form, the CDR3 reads TGTGCCAGTAGTATCGAAGGGGGGGGTGCAAACATTCAGTACTTC.